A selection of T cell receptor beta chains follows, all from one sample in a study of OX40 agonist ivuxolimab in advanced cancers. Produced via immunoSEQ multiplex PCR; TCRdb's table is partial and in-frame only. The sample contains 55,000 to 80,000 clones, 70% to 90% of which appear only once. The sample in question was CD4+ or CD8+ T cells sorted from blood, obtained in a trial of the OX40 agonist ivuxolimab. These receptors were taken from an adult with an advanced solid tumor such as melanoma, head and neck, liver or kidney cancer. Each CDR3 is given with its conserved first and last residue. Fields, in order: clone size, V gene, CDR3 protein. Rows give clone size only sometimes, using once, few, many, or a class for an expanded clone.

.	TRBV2	CASSQSGSSYNEQFF
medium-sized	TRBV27	CASSWGQGTNTEAFF
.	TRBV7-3	CASSLNGGEETQYF
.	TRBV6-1	CASSKLTQGPYEQYF
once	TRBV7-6	CASSMYGEDGNTIYF
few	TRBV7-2	CASRVAGVYEQYF
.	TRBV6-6	CASSYSGVVNYGYTF
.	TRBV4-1	CASSQGIAGGYVTEAFF
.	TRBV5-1	CASSSSGGGYNEQFF
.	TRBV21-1	CASSTLTSGRATGGRYEQYF
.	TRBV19	CASSIQAGNTIYF
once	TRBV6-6	CASSYETGRGGYTF
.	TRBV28	CASSPGLAGLNEQFF
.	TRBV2	CASAGTASFGYTF